The 23 T cell receptor beta chains below all came from one sample that was sequenced in a study of vaccination and CD4 T cells after COVID-19. No antigen is known for these receptors. Sequence data for DNA of cultured CD4+ T cells were generated by the Oncomine TCR Beta short-read assay. TCRdb used MiXCR to reprocess the PCR reads, holding one entry per CDR3 protein. The sample comprises 9,000 to 15,000 distinct CDR3 sequences, roughly three fifths of which are singletons, and over 12% rests with the top ten. Treatment noted: roughly nine-day PBMC culture with coronavirus spike peptide pools or control peptides (ViraFEST assay). The sample was CD4+ T cells from blood, cultured in vitro. These receptor sequences come from a human donor who had recovered from COVID-19.

V is TRBV5-1 and J is TRBJ2-7; D is possibly TRBD2 (5 bases). Trimming took 6 bases from V and 0 from J, leaving 10 bases between them. The CDR3 covers 13 residues. CDR1 and CDR2 from the germline V gene are SGHRS and YFSETQ. The DNA of the CDR3 is TGCGCCAGCACTAGCCTGAGCTCCTACGAGCAGTACTTC. This encodes CASTSLSSYEQYF.

Turning to this clonotype: The junction and the germline gene differ at one end; a read error may be behind it. The V call is TRBV3-1, the J call TRBJ2-5; D is unclear. CDR3 length equals 14 residues. From germline, CDR1 is LGHDT and CDR2 YNNKEL (reference sequence). CDR3 amino acids: CAGSLGLGLETQYF. Written as DNA, the CDR3 is TGTGCCGGCAGCCTGGGGTTAGGGTTGGAGACCCAGTACTTC.

This chain links TRBV15 with TRBJ2-1; 13 bases are shared with TRBD2. Germline V CDR1 and CDR2: LNHNV, YYDKDF (reference sequence). This CDR3 is 20 amino acids long. J gave up 2 bases and V 6 bases, and 16 bases lay outside the gene matches. CDR3 coding DNA: TGTGCCACCAGAAGGTTCGGGACTAGCGGGAAAATTGTAGCCTACAATGAGCAGTTCTTC. This sequence encodes CATRRFGTSGKIVAYNEQFF.

V gene TRBV7-2 combines with J gene TRBJ1-6; no clear D gene. CDR3 length: 17 residues. V shed 2 bases and J shed 3 bases, with 14 bases lying between them. Germline V gene lookup returns CDR1 SGHTA and CDR2 FQGNSA. CDR3: CASSLFSGLFYNSPLHF. The CDR3 bases are TGTGCCAGCAGCTTATTTTCAGGACTATTCTATAATTCACCCCTCCACTTT.

V and J are TRBV19 and TRBJ1-5, with D unclear. The germline V gene has CDR1 LNHDA and CDR2 SQIVND (reference sequence). This CDR3 is built from 19 residues. V was trimmed by 6 bases and J by 0 bases, leaving 24 bases between them. CDR3 in amino acids: CASRLKVGLGLYSNQPQHF. Written as DNA, the CDR3 is TGTGCCAGTAGGCTAAAGGTGGGCCTCGGACTCTATAGCAATCAGCCCCAGCATTTT.

The chain joins TRBV6-4 to TRBJ1-1; D call uncertain. This CDR3 is built from 13 residues. V lost 4 bases and J 2 bases, leaving 8 bases between the germline ends. Germline V gives CDR1 MRHNA, CDR2 SNTAGT. CDR3 nucleotides: TGTGCCAGCAGTGTTCGCACCAACACTGAAGCTTTCTTT. It yields the protein CASSVRTNTEAFF.

The chain employs TRBV20-1 and TRBJ2-2; D gene unclear. This CDR3 has 15 residues. Germline V CDR1 and CDR2: DFQATT, SNEGSKA (reference sequence). With 1 base removed from V and 6 bases from J, the gap between germline ends came to 15 bases. CDR3 in DNA: TGCAGTGCTAGAGGCTTTCGAATAGAGTCCGGGGAGCTGTTTTTT. Its translation: CSARGFRIESGELFF.

As regards this clonotype: Compared with germline, one end of the junction differs, possibly owing to a read error. This sequence joins TRBV19 and TRBJ1-5, with a weak D call TRBD1 (5 bases). The CDR3 loop spans 15 amino acids. In germline, CDR1 is LNHDA, CDR2 SQIVND (reference sequence). In DNA form, the CDR3 reads TGTGCCAGTAGTATTCGGGGGTTAGGGAATCCGCCCCAGCATTTT. It translates to CASSIRGLGNPPQHF.

This sequence joins TRBV11-2 and TRBJ2-5; 12 bases fit TRBD2. Germline lookup yields CDR1 SGHAT and CDR2 FQNNGV. The J segment lost 4 bases and the V segment lost 3 bases, leaving 3 bases of the junction unmatched. The CDR3 length is 15 residues. The CDR3 here is CASSLTSGSPETQYF. The CDR3 region has the DNA TGTGCCAGCAGCTTGACTAGCGGGAGCCCAGAGACCCAGTACTTC.

This chain uses TRBV19 with TRBJ2-5; 7 bases fit TRBD2. V shed 1 base, J shed 3 bases, and the junction held 8 bases outside the gene matches. Per germline, CDR1 LNHDA and CDR2 SQIVND (reference sequence). CDR3 length: 16 amino acids. CDR3 coding DNA: TGTGCCAGTAGTATAGTTTCGAGGGCGGGAGAAGAGACCCAGTACTTC. It specifies CASSIVSRAGEETQYF.

The chain combines TRBV4-2 with TRBJ2-5; D unresolved. The CDR3 length is 14 residues. Germline V CDR1 and CDR2: LGHNA, YNFKEQ. V lost 4 bases and J lost 0, with 9 bases in between. The CDR3 reads CASSRGRYQETQYF. The CDR3 bases are TGTGCCAGCAGCCGAGGACGGTACCAAGAGACCCAGTACTTC.

The chain carries TRBV29-1 and TRBJ1-6, with a possible D match to TRBD1 (5 bases). Germline lookup yields CDR1 SQVTM and CDR2 ANQGSEA. V was shortened by 4 bases and J by 10 bases, with 14 bases between the two germline ends. This CDR3 has 13 amino acids. As DNA, the CDR3 is TGCAGCGTTGGGCCGGAGAGGGGATCACCCCTCCACTTT. It yields the protein CSVGPERGSPLHF.

The V gene is TRBV6-1, the J gene TRBJ2-5; TRBD1 is a possible D gene (6 bases). Trimming took 7 bases from V and 4 from J, leaving 16 bases between them. Germline CDR1 is MNHNS and CDR2 is SASEGT. The CDR3 length is 14 residues. For the CDR3, the DNA is TGTGCCAGCAAAGTAACAGGGAGTGGAGAGACCCAGTACTTC. It encodes CASKVTGSGETQYF.

This rearrangement joins TRBV6-1 to TRBJ1-4, with D uncertain. The CDR3 is 14 residues long. Germline lookup yields CDR1 MNHNS and CDR2 SASEGT. V lost 6 bases to trimming and J lost 5 bases, with 13 bases between them. CDR3 loop: CASRKTDENEKLFF. As DNA, the CDR3 is TGTGCCAGCAGGAAGACTGACGAGAATGAAAAACTGTTTTTT.

This sequence joins TRBV6-5 and TRBJ2-3, with 7 nucleotides matching TRBD1. The CDR3 spans 16 residues. V trimming: 4 bases; J trimming: 5 bases; junction bases outside the gene matches: 12. Germline V gives CDR1 MNHEY, CDR2 SVGAGI. CDR3 in DNA: TGTGCCAGCAGTTTGGGGAGACAGGGTCTAGGAGATACGCAGTATTTT. This codes for CASSLGRQGLGDTQYF.

Regarding this clonotype: Relative to the germline gene, one junction end is altered; a read error may explain this. The chain recombines TRBV10-3 with TRBJ1-4; D is perhaps TRBD1 (6 bases). Germline V gene data show CDR1 as ENHRY and CDR2 as SYGVKD. This CDR3 spans 14 amino acids. CDR3 DNA: TGTGCCAGCAGTGAAGGGGGGGCCGGAGAAAAACTGTTTTTT. As protein: CASSEGGAGEKLFF.

The chain carries TRBV30 and TRBJ2-3; 8 positions agree with TRBD1. The germline gives CDR1 GTSNPN, CDR2 SVGIG (reference sequence). The CDR3 length is 15 residues. V lost 1 base to trimming and J lost 0 bases; unmatched junction nucleotides: 3. DNA for the CDR3: TGTGCCTGGAGTGCCGGGACAGGTAGCACAGATACGCAGTATTTT. Protein sequence: CAWSAGTGSTDTQYF.

This chain links TRBV7-9 with TRBJ1-1; a possible D gene is TRBD1 (5 bases). The CDR3 contains 15 residues. Germline V lookup: CDR1 SEHNR, CDR2 FQNEAQ (reference sequence). The ends were cut back, 2 bases at V and 1 base at J, with 11 bases in the middle. The CDR3 region is CASSLPRGRNTEAFF. CDR3 sequence (DNA): TGTGCCAGCAGCTTACCACGGGGGAGGAACACTGAAGCTTTCTTT. The entire variable domain, with the rest obtained from reference TRBV7-9 and TRBJ1-1, is as follows: DTGVSQNPRHKITKRGQNVTFRCDPISEHNRLYWYRQTLGQGPEFLTYFQNEAQLEKSRLLSDRFSAERPKGSFSTLEIQRTEQGDSAMYLCASSLPRGRNTEAFFGQGTRLTVV.

The rearrangement uses TRBV20-1 and TRBJ2-1, with 9 bases matching TRBD2. V lost 0 bases and J lost 7; bases outside the gene matches: 7. The CDR3 extends over 15 amino acids. The germline CDR1 and CDR2 sequences are DFQATT and SNEGSKA (reference sequence). The CDR3 bases are TGCAGTGCTAGAGATCCTAGCGGGAATGGGAATGAGCAGTTCTTC. It translates to CSARDPSGNGNEQFF.

The CDR3 DNA sequence: TGTGCCAGCAGTGACTCCGGGGACTCCTACAATGAGCAGTTCTTC. Its protein is CASSDSGDSYNEQFF. The genes are TRBV6-4 and TRBJ2-1, with D perhaps TRBD2 (5 bases). The CDR3 covers 15 residues. V lost 0 bases, J lost 0 bases, and 6 bases lay in between. The germline V gene has CDR1 MRHNA and CDR2 SNTAGT.

The gene calls are TRBV4-1 and TRBJ1-5, with D unresolved. Trimming shortened V by 2 bases and J by 0 bases, and 17 bases separated the two germline ends. Per germline, CDR1 MGHRA and CDR2 YSYEKL. CDR3 length: 18 amino acids. CDR3 in amino acids: CASSQYSPTRYSNQPQHF. As DNA, the CDR3 is TGCGCCAGCAGCCAATATAGCCCAACGAGGTATAGCAATCAGCCCCAGCATTTT.

The genes are TRBV20-1 and TRBJ2-5; D gene ambiguous. Germline V CDR1 and CDR2: DFQATT, SNEGSKA (reference sequence). The ends were cut back, 6 bases at V and 0 bases at J, with 11 bases in the middle. The CDR3 contains 13 residues. The DNA for the CDR3 is TGCAGTGCCCACACGGACGACCAAGAGACCCAGTACTTC. Translating gives CSAHTDDQETQYF.

The chain employs TRBV2 and TRBJ2-3; 8 bases map to TRBD2. Germline-derived CDR1 and CDR2 are SNHLY and FYNNEI. J gave up 3 bases and V 9 bases, and 11 bases lay outside the gene matches. The CDR3 has 15 amino acids. The CDR3 DNA follows: TGTGCCAGGCGGGGGACGGGAGGGCCTACAGATACGCAGTATTTT. Translated, it gives CARRGTGGPTDTQYF.